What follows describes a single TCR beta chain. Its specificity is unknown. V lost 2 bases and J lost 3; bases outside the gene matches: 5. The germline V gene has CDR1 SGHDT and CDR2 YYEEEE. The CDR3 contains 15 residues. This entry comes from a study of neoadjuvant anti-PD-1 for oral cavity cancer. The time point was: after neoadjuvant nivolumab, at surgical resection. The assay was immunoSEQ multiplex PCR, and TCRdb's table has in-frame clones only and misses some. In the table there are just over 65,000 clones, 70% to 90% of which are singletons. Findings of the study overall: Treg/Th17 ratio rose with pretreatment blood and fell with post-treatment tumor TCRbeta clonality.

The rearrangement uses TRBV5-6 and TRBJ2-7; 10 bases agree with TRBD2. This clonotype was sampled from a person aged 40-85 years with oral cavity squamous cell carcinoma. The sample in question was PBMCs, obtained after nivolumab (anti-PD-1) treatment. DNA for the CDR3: TGTGCCAGCAGCTTCGAGGCTAGCGGGAGCTACGAGCAGTACTTC. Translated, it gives CASSFEASGSYEQYF.